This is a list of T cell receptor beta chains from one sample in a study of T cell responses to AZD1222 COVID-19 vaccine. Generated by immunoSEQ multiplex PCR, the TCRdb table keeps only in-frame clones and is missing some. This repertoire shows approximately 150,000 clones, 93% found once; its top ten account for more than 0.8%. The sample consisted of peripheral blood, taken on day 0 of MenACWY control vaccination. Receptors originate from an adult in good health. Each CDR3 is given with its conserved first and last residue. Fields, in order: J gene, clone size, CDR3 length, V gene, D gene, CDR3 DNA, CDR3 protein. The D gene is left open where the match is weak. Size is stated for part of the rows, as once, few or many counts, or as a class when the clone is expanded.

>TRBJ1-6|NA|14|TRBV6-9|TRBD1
TGTGCCAGCAGAGAACGGGACAGGGTCTCACCCCTCCACTTT
CASRERDRVSPLHF
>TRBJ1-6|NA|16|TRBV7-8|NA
TGTGCCAGCAGCTTAGCGCAAGCCTTAGTTGGTTCACCCCTCCACTTT
CASSLAQALVGSPLHF
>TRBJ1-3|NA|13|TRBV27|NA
TGTGCCAGCAGTTATTCCTCTGGAAACACCATATATTTT
CASSYSSGNTIYF
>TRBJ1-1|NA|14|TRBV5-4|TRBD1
TGTGCCAGCAGCCTACAGGGGGCTACCCCTGAAGCTTTCTTT
CASSLQGATPEAFF
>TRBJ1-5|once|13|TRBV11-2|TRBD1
TGTGCCAGCAGCTTGGACAGGAATCAGCCCCAGCATTTT
CASSLDRNQPQHF
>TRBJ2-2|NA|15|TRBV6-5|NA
TGTGCCAGCAAAAGGACGGTCCAGAACACCGGGGAGCTGTTTTTT
CASKRTVQNTGELFF
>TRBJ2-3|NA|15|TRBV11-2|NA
TGTGCCAGCAGCTTAGATCGGGGGCGCACAGATACGCAGTATTTT
CASSLDRGRTDTQYF
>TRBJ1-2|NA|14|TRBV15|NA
TGTGCCACCAGCAACGGAGATCCTAACTATGGCTACACCTTC
CATSNGDPNYGYTF
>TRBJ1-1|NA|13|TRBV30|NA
TGTGCCTGCGAGCTAGTGGGGAACACTGAAGCTTTCTTT
CACELVGNTEAFF
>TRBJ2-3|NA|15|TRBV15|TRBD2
TGTGCCACCAGCAAGCTAGCGGGGAGAGTAGATACGCAGTATTTT
CATSKLAGRVDTQYF
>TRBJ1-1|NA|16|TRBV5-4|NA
TGTGCCAGCAGCTTGGTCGGAATGTCCCTGAACACTGAAGCTTTCTTT
CASSLVGMSLNTEAFF
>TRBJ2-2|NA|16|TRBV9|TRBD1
TGTGCCAGCAGCGTAGTCTTGGGACAGGGGACCGGGGAGCTGTTTTTT
CASSVVLGQGTGELFF
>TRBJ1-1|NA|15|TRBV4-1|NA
TGCGCCAGCAGCCAAGATGCGGGGGAGAGGACTGAAGCTTTCTTT
CASSQDAGERTEAFF
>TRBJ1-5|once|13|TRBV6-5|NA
TGTGCCAGCAGCCGAGGGGAAGATCAGCCCCAGCATTTT
CASSRGEDQPQHF
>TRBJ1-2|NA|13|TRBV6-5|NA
TGTGCCAGCAGTTACCAGGGCCCCTATGGCTACACCTTC
CASSYQGPYGYTF
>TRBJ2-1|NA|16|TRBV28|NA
TGTGCCAGCAGGCGACCCGGGACCAAGAAGCGCAATGAGCAGTTCTTC
CASRRPGTKKRNEQFF
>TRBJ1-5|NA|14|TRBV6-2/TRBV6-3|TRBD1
TGTGCCAGCAGTTCCCGGGACAGGAGTCAGCCCCAGCATTTT
CASSSRDRSQPQHF
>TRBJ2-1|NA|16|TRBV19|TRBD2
TGTGCCAGTAGTATCCTGCGGGGGGCGGTTTACAATGAGCAGTTCTTC
CASSILRGAVYNEQFF
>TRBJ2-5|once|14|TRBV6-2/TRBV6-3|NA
TGTGCCAGCAGTTACCCTCCCTTAAGAGAGACCCAGTACTTC
CASSYPPLRETQYF
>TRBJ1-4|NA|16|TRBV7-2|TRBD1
TGTGCCAGCAGCTTAGGGAACAGGGGGAATCATGAAAAACTGTTTTTT
CASSLGNRGNHEKLFF
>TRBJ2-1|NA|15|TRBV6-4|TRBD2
TGTGCCAGCAGTGAACTAGCGGGAGAAATAAATGAGCAGTTCTTC
CASSELAGEINEQFF
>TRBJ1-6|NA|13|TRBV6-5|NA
TGTGCCAGCGGGCGGGAACCCACTTCACCCCTCCACTTT
CASGREPTSPLHF
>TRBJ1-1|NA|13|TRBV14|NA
TGTGCCAGCAGCCAAGTTGGCGGGACTGAAGCTTTCTTT
CASSQVGGTEAFF
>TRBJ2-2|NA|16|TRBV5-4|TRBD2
TGTGCCAGCAGCTTGGTAGCAGCGGGAGTCGCCGGGGAGCTGTTTTTT
CASSLVAAGVAGELFF
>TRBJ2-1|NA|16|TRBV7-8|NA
TGTGCCAGCAGCTTAAGGTTGGCCAACGACTACAATGAGCAGTTCTTC
CASSLRLANDYNEQFF
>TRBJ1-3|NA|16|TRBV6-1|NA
TGTGCCAGCAGTGACCGTGCGATTTCCTCTGGAAACACCATATATTTT
CASSDRAISSGNTIYF
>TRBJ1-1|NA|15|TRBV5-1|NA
TGCGCCAGCAGCCCGACGTCGGGAGCGAACACTGAAGCTTTCTTT
CASSPTSGANTEAFF
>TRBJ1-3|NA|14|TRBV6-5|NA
TGTGCCAGCAGTTCCGGACAGCCTGGAAACACCATATATTTT
CASSSGQPGNTIYF
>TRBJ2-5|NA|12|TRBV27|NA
TGTGCCAGCAGTCTAGTAGGAGAGACCCAGTACTTC
CASSLVGETQYF